One TCR beta chain is described in this entry. The antigen it binds to is not known. Per-base qualities were not stored, and no clone one base away is much larger. TCRbeta CDR3 regions were amplified from genomic DNA using the immunoSEQ Assay, a bias-controlled multiplex PCR. The original methods were these. The number of nucleated cells in each sample was estimated from the amplification of reference gene primers within the assay. Sequence reads were collapsed and filtered to measure the absolute abundance of every unique TCRbeta CDR3 rearrangement. For each sample, productive Simpson clonality was calculated as the square root of Simpson's diversity index over productive rearrangements. TCRdb stores this immuneACCESS table with in-frame sequences only. Part of the clones is absent; in the studies checked, under half of the shortfall reflects unresolved V genes, and no reason is known for the rest. That table supplies the V and J calls and clone size; D and trimming were determined from the DNA. The sample table lists about 270,000 clones, 83% of them with a count of one. More than 8% of the sample belongs to the ten largest clones.

Another Seattle source contributed samples from volunteer blood donors who had recovered from COVID-19. Each collaborating institution followed its own protocols to collect whole blood in K2EDTA tubes. Collaborator samples were shipped for TCRbeta analysis as frozen whole blood, isolated PBMCs, or DNA extracted from either sample type. The data stem from a study of blood T cell repertoires in COVID-19 (dated by TCRdb to about 2020). Turning to the overall study: Samples covering the acute and convalescent phases of COVID-19 were provided by collaborators in the United States, Italy and Spain. The material from the prospective study consisted of cDNA or gDNA derived from T cells, B-cell-depleted T cells, or PBMCs. A freely available public database, intended as a resource for researchers studying the immune response to SARS-CoV-2, is where the repertoires were released. Nearly every sample came with metadata listing a de-identified subject ID, COVID-19 status, age in years and sex. Samples were obtained from the ongoing ImmuneRACE study (first 160 participants) and from some 1,300 subjects provided by 6 global collaborators. Where available, HLA class I and class II types were taken from metadata supplied by the sample provider and were not determined by assay-based typing. The dataset comprised deeply sampled blood TCRbeta repertoires from subjects exposed to, actively infected with, or recovered from COVID-19.

What the research found in general, with its limitations: The amount of clinical and demographic metadata varied by source and participant and was provided uncurated.

Based on the germline V gene, the CDR1 and CDR2 sequences are MNHEY and SVGAGI. The CDR3 runs 14 residues from the cysteine to the phenylalanine. The sequence is cut down to CDR3 DNA, 42 bases in frame from base 1. Trimming takes 2 bases off V and 6 bases off J; junction bases not matched to a gene: 4. The sequence came from a woman between 45 and 60 years old who had recovered from COVID-19. The chain is made from TRBV6-5 and TRBJ2-7, with 10 middle bases fitting TRBD2. Sample: peripheral blood. DNA sequence: TGTGCCAGCAGTTACAGCGGGAGGGCTGGCGAGCAGTACTTC. It is translated as CASSYSGRAGEQYF.